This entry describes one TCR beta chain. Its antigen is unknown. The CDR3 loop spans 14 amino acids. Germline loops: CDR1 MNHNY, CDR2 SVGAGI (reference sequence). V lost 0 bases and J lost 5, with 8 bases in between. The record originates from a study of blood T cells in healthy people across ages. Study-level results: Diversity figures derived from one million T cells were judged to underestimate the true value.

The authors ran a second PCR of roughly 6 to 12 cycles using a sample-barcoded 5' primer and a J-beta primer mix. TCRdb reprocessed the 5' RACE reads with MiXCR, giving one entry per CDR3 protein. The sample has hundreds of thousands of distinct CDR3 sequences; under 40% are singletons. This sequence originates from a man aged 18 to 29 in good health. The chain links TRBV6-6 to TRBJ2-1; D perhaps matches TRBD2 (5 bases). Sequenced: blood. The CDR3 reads CASSYSDGDNEQFF. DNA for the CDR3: TGTGCCAGCAGTTACTCGGACGGGGACAATGAGCAGTTCTTC.